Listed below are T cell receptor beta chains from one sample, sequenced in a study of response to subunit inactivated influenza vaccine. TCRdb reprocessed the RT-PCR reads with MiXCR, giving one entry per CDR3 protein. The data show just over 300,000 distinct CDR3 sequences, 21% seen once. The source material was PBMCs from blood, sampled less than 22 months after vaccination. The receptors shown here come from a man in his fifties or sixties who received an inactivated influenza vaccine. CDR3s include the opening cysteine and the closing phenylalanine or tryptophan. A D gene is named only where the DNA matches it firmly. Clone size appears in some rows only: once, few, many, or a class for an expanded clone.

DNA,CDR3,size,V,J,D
TGCAGTGCTAGAGACGTCGACAGGACCCTTAACTATGGCTACACCTTC,CSARDVDRTLNYGYTF,few,TRBV20-1,TRBJ1-2,.
TGTGCCAGCAGTTTATCGACAGGAGTCACAGATACGCAGTATTTT,CASSLSTGVTDTQYF,few,TRBV27,TRBJ2-3,.
TGTGCCAGCAGCCTCGAAAGGGGGAGTGAAAACACCATATATTTT,CASSLERGSENTIYF,many,TRBV4-2,TRBJ1-3,.
TGTGCCAGCAGTGGACAGGGGGAAAGCATTCAGCCCCAGCATTTT,CASSGQGESIQPQHF,.,TRBV12-3/TRBV12-4,TRBJ1-5,TRBD1
TGTGCCAGCAGGAGGGGCTCTGGAAACACCATATATTTT,CASRRGSGNTIYF,many,TRBV12-3/TRBV12-4,TRBJ1-3,.
TGCGCCAGCAGCCAACTCCCCATAGCGGGGGGGACGAACACCGGGGAGCTGTTTTTT,CASSQLPIAGGTNTGELFF,.,TRBV4-1,TRBJ2-2,TRBD2
TGTGCCAGCAGCGTAGAGGCAGGGAACTACAATGAGCAGTTCTTC,CASSVEAGNYNEQFF,.,TRBV9,TRBJ2-1,.
TGTGCCAGCAGCCAAGGAACAATGAACACTGAAGCTTTCTTT,CASSQGTMNTEAFF,many,TRBV12-3/TRBV12-4,TRBJ1-1,.
TGCAGTGCTAGAGATTACGGAGGTGACAATTCACCCCTCCACTTT,CSARDYGGDNSPLHF,few,TRBV20-1,TRBJ1-6,.
TGTGCCAGCAGTTACAGGAACGCGAACACCGGGGAGCTGTTTTTT,CASSYRNANTGELFF,.,TRBV6-2/TRBV6-3,TRBJ2-2,.
TGTGCCAGCAGCCGACAGCGAAGGGATGGCTACACCTTC,CASSRQRRDGYTF,.,TRBV14,TRBJ1-2,.
TGTGCCAGCAGTTTTTTTTCAGGGAGCACAGATACGCAGTATTTT,CASSFFSGSTDTQYF,few,TRBV27,TRBJ2-3,.
TGTGCCAGCAGCAATCCGACAGGACATCCTAACTATGGCTACACCTTC,CASSNPTGHPNYGYTF,.,TRBV6-1,TRBJ1-2,.
TGTGCCAGCAGCTCCCGAAGGGGCCGGAGCTCCTACAATGAGCAGTTCTTC,CASSSRRGRSSYNEQFF,few,TRBV7-3,TRBJ2-1,.
TGTGCCAGTAGTATAGCTGCTCGCTCCAACTCTGAAGCTTTCTTT,CASSIAARSNSEAFF,few,TRBV19,TRBJ1-1,.
TGCGCCAGCAGCTATAGTAGACTAGCGGGAGGAGTCACCGGGGAGCTGTTTTTT,CASSYSRLAGGVTGELFF,.,TRBV5-1,TRBJ2-2,TRBD2
TGTGCCAGCAGCTTGTTAAGCGGGAATGAGCAGTTCTTC,CASSLLSGNEQFF,many,TRBV5-6,TRBJ2-1,.
TGCGCCAGCAGCTTCGAGAGGGGGTCGCAGTATTTT,CASSFERGSQYF,.,TRBV5-1,TRBJ2-3,.
TGTGCCAGCAGCCCCCGGACAGTTAACTATGGCTACACCTTC,CASSPRTVNYGYTF,few,TRBV7-2,TRBJ1-2,.
TGTGCCAGCAGGGACGGGCTCTCCGAGCACACTGAAGCTTTCTTT,CASRDGLSEHTEAFF,.,TRBV6-2/TRBV6-3,TRBJ1-1,.
TGTGCCAGCAGTTCCCGGGACACGAATTCACCCCTCCACTTT,CASSSRDTNSPLHF,few,TRBV12-3/TRBV12-4,TRBJ1-6,.
TGCAGCGTTGCACGGCAGGGAGGGACTGAAGCTTTCTTT,CSVARQGGTEAFF,.,TRBV29-1,TRBJ1-1,.